This passage covers 30 T cell receptor beta chains from one sample sequenced in a study of blood T cell repertoires in COVID-19 (TCRdb year 2020). The library came from the immunoSEQ multiplex PCR assay. TCRdb mirrors the immuneACCESS table, restricted to in-frame sequences. Some clones are absent from its copies; in checked studies, under half trace to an unresolved V gene, and the reason for the others is unknown. This sample has fewer than 250,000 clones in its table, and approximately 88% of those were observed once. The biggest ten clones account for roughly 3.2% of the sample. Specimen: PBMCs or T cells enriched from blood (not recorded which). The receptors were gathered from a woman aged 25-40 years who had recovered from COVID-19.

This clone was seen only once. The chain carries TRBV12-5 and TRBJ2-2; D ambiguous. In germline, CDR1 is LGHNT, CDR2 FRNRAP. The CDR3 runs to 17 residues. Trimming cost V 6 bases and J 6 bases, with 23 bases left between them. The CDR3 DNA sequence: TGTGCTAGTGGCTCACTTCTCGGAGATGGGTGGTCCGGGGAGCTGTTTTTT. Its protein product is CASGSLLGDGWSGELFF. Full variable domain (missing parts from reference TRBV12-5 and TRBJ2-2): DARVTQTPRHKVTEMGQEVTMRCQPILGHNTVFWYRQTMMQGLELLAYFRNRAPLDDSGMPKDRFSAEMPDATLATLKIQPSEPRDSAVYFCASGSLLGDGWSGELFFGEGSRLTVL.

The rearrangement joins TRBV18 to TRBJ1-4; 7 nucleotides agree with TRBD1. CDR3 length: 16 residues. CDR1 KGHSH and CDR2 LQKENI come from the germline V gene. Germline trimming cut 2 bases from V and 0 bases from J; bases unmatched to any gene: 3. The CDR3 DNA sequence: TGTGCCAGCTCACCAAATACAGGGGCAACTAATGAAAAACTGTTTTTT. As protein: CASSPNTGATNEKLFF.

The V call is TRBV10-3, the J call TRBJ1-1; possible D gene TRBD1, 5 bases. The V end lost 6 bases, the J end lost 7 bases, and 9 bases lay between the germline ends. CDR3 length equals 11 residues. Germline V gives CDR1 ENHRY, CDR2 SYGVKD. The CDR3 region has the DNA TGTGCCATCAGAACAGGTATTGAAGCTTTCTTT. It codes for CAIRTGIEAFF.

This chain uses TRBV18 with TRBJ1-1, with TRBD1 as a possible D gene (6 bases). The V gene lost 4 bases and the J gene lost 4 bases, with 13 bases spanning the gap. This CDR3 comprises 14 residues. CDR1 and CDR2 (germline): KGHSH, LQKENI. The CDR3 sequence: CASSQDQGTTEAFF. CDR3 coding DNA: TGTGCCAGCTCACAAGATCAGGGGACCACTGAAGCTTTCTTT. The full variable domain, in which reference TRBV18 and TRBJ1-1 provide the parts outside the CDR3, is NAGVMQNPRHLVRRRGQEARLRCSPMKGHSHVYWYRQLPEEGLKFMVYLQKENIIDESGMPKERFSAEFPKEGPSILRIQQVVRGDSAAYFCASSQDQGTTEAFFGQGTRLTVV.

The chain recombines TRBV28 with TRBJ1-1; 10 bases match TRBD1. The CDR3 sequence is 15 residues long. CDR1 is MDHEN and CDR2 is SYDVKM in the germline V gene. Trimming at V came to 8 bases and at J to 3 bases, leaving 9 bases not matched to a gene. CDR3 sequence reads: CASESRDRGYTEAFF. Here the CDR3 DNA reads TGTGCCAGCGAATCCCGGGACAGGGGTTACACTGAAGCTTTCTTT.

This clone occurred a few times. The same CDR3 can be traced to other DNA sequences in this sample. CDR3 DNA: TGTGCCAGCAGGACAGGGGTTAGCACAGATACGCAGTATTTT. Translating it yields CASRTGVSTDTQYF. The chain uses TRBV28 and TRBJ2-3; 8 bases are shared with TRBD1. The V gene's germline CDR1 is MDHEN and CDR2 SYDVKM. After removal of 6 bases from V and 0 bases from J, the junction contained 2 bases not matched to a gene. CDR3 length equals 14 residues.

The V call is TRBV5-1, the J call TRBJ1-2; D not resolved. The germline V gene has CDR1 SGHRS and CDR2 YFSETQ. The CDR3 length is 15 residues. Deletions cut 0 bases from V and 7 bases from J, with 16 bases between. This CDR3 reads CASSLGVGVGVGYTF. The CDR3 nucleotides read TGCGCCAGCAGCTTGGGAGTGGGAGTTGGGGTTGGCTACACCTTC.

The J gene is TRBJ2-7, the V gene TRBV5-3, with TRBD2 matching 13 bases. TRBV5-3 belongs to the ORF category, with a function that is uncertain. After removal of 1 base from V and 2 bases from J, the junction contained 9 bases not matched to a gene. This CDR3 contains 18 residues. The CDR3 is CARSLYGTSGVEPYEQYV. DNA of the CDR3: TGTGCCAGAAGCTTGTATGGGACTAGCGGGGTAGAACCCTACGAGCAGTACGTC.

V and J are TRBV18 and TRBJ2-7, with D perhaps TRBD1 (5 bases). Trimming stripped 4 bases from V and 3 bases from J, with 7 bases between. Germline CDR1 and CDR2: KGHSH and LQKENI. This CDR3 contains 12 residues. CDR3 sequence: CASSQQDYEQYF. Written as DNA, the CDR3 is TGTGCCAGCTCACAACAGGACTACGAGCAGTACTTC.

The gene calls are TRBV12-3 or TRBV12-4 and TRBJ2-1, with 7 bases fitting TRBD1. Trimming took 7 bases from V and 7 from J; bases not matched to a gene: 4. CDR3 length: 12 residues. DNA of the CDR3: TGTGCCAGCACCCCACAGGGGAATGAGCAGTTCTTC. Residues: CASTPQGNEQFF.

This clone has just a few counts. J is TRBJ2-7 and V is TRBV9, with a possible D match to TRBD2 (5 bases). Germline V gives CDR1 SGDLS, CDR2 YYNGEE. The CDR3 has 18 amino acids. Deletions cut 1 base from V and 1 base from J, with 21 bases between. The CDR3, as DNA: TGTGCCAGCAGCGTACTACCCGATCCGCGCGGGCGATCCTACGAGCAGTACTTC. This encodes CASSVLPDPRGRSYEQYF.

The rearrangement links TRBV7-2 to TRBJ2-2; D may be TRBD2 (6 bases). The ends were cut back, 3 bases at V and 1 base at J, with 9 bases in the middle. CDR3 length: 15 amino acids. CDR1 is SGHTA and CDR2 is FQGNSA in the germline V gene. In nucleotides, the CDR3 is TGTGCCAGCAGCTTCTCGCGGGGGAACACCGGGGAGCTGTTTTTT. Protein sequence: CASSFSRGNTGELFF.

The gene calls are TRBV15 and TRBJ2-5; D might be TRBD2 (6 bases). Trimming left V 0 bases short and J 7 bases short, with 12 bases between. Looked up from germline, CDR1 is LNHNV and CDR2 is YYDKDF (reference sequence). This CDR3 region has 14 residues. The CDR3 reads CATSRDGGKGTQYF. The CDR3 DNA reads as TGTGCCACCAGCAGAGATGGGGGGAAAGGGACCCAGTACTTC.

The genes are TRBV6-5 and TRBJ1-1; perhaps TRBD1 as D (6 bases). Germline loops: CDR1 MNHEY, CDR2 SVGAGI. The length of the CDR3 is 13 residues. The germline V and J ends were trimmed by 6 bases and 1 base, with 9 bases remaining between them. The CDR3 DNA reads TGTGCCAGCAGAGGGACACCGAACACTGAAGCTTTCTTT. Residues: CASRGTPNTEAFF.

This clone was seen more than once but under ten times. DNA of the CDR3: TGTGCCAGCAGCGCGGGACTGATTAATTCACCCCTCCACTTT. It encodes CASSAGLINSPLHF. The chain uses TRBV9 and TRBJ1-6; the D gene is possibly TRBD1 (5 bases). CDR1 SGDLS and CDR2 YYNGEE come from the germline V gene. The V gene lost 3 bases and the J gene lost 6 bases, with 10 bases spanning the gap. CDR3 length: 14 residues.

The chain carries TRBV6-5 and TRBJ2-3, with D perhaps TRBD2 (7 bases). Germline V gene lookup returns CDR1 MNHEY and CDR2 SVGAGI. This CDR3 is 15 amino acids long. The germline V and J ends were trimmed by 4 bases and 1 base, with 12 bases remaining between them. CDR3 coding DNA: TGTGCCAGCAGTTCGCGGGGGCCTCGCACAGATACGCAGTATTTT. Translated: CASSSRGPRTDTQYF.

The J gene is TRBJ1-5, the V gene TRBV7-8; possibly TRBD1 for D (6 bases). Trimming removed 4 bases at V and 0 bases at J, with 25 bases between. The length of the CDR3 is 20 residues. Germline CDR1 is SGHVS and CDR2 is FQNEAQ. The CDR3 reads CASSWTSGQSGGSSNQPQHF. CDR3 DNA: TGTGCCAGCAGCTGGACTTCAGGACAGAGCGGAGGTTCTAGCAATCAGCCCCAGCATTTT.

This chain links TRBV9 with TRBJ2-1, with D uncertain. CDR3 size: 13 residues. Per the germline V gene, CDR1 is SGDLS and CDR2 is YYNGEE. V lost 0 bases to trimming and J lost 2 bases, with 3 bases between them. The CDR3 here is CASSVEPYNEQFF. The CDR3 DNA follows: TGTGCCAGCAGCGTAGAGCCCTACAATGAGCAGTTCTTC. Supplemented by reference TRBV9 and TRBJ2-1, the full variable domain reads DSGVTQTPKHLITATGQRVTLRCSPRSGDLSVYWYQQSLDQGLQFLIQYYNGEERAKGNILERFSAQQFPDLHSELNLSSLELGDSALYFCASSVEPYNEQFFGPGTRLTVL.

The V and J genes are TRBV11-3 and TRBJ2-3, with TRBD2 as a possible D gene (5 bases). The germline V gene encodes CDR1 SGHNT and CDR2 YENEEA. Trimming cost V 1 base and J 4 bases, with 15 bases left between them. This CDR3 spans 16 amino acids. The CDR3 spells CASSLGTSSLSDTQYF. The DNA of the CDR3 is TGTGCCAGCAGCTTAGGAACTAGTTCTTTGTCAGATACGCAGTATTTT.

This clone was recorded once. The J gene is TRBJ2-3, the V gene TRBV9; no definite D call. The ends were cut back, 0 bases at V and 4 bases at J, with 9 bases in the middle. This CDR3 is built from 14 residues. CDR1 is SGDLS and CDR2 is YYNGEE in the germline V gene. CDR3 nucleotides: TGTGCCAGCAGCGTAGTTAGTCAGGCAGATACGCAGTATTTT. Translated, it gives CASSVVSQADTQYF.

This clone was observed once. CDR3 DNA sequence: TGTGCCACCAGCAGACTTACTAGCGGGAGCACAGATACGCAGTATTTT. It translates to CATSRLTSGSTDTQYF. The rearrangement joins TRBV15 to TRBJ2-3, with 9 nucleotides matching TRBD2. V trimming: 2 bases; J trimming: 0 bases; junction bases outside the gene matches: 3. This CDR3 has 16 residues. CDR1 is LNHNV and CDR2 is YYDKDF in the germline V gene (reference sequence).

V and J are TRBV7-5 and TRBJ1-5; the DNA was not used to check the table's D call, TRBD1. TRBV7-5 is a documented pseudogene. The CDR3 runs 13 residues. CDR3 nucleotide sequence: TGTGCCAGAGCGCGACAGGTTAATCAGCCCCAGCATTTT. It encodes CARARQVNQPQHF.

This clone was detected once. The CDR3 region has the DNA TGTGCCAGTAGAGGGGGAGACGGCTACACCTTC. This encodes CASRGGDGYTF. The chain carries TRBV19 and TRBJ1-2; D perhaps matches TRBD1 (6 bases). The length of the CDR3 is 11 residues. The V end lost 6 bases, the J end lost 8 bases, and 10 bases lay between the germline ends. CDR1 and CDR2 from the germline V gene are LNHDA and SQIVND (reference sequence).

The chain is built from TRBV6-1 and TRBJ1-2; weak D call: TRBD1 (5 bases). Germline V CDR1 and CDR2: MNHNS, SASEGT. The V end was cut by 2 bases, the J end by 4 bases, with 11 bases between. The CDR3 has 14 residues. DNA for the CDR3: TGTGCCAGCAGTGAACCAGGGTTGGGCTATGGCTACACCTTC. Its protein product is CASSEPGLGYGYTF.

This clone was picked up one time. V and J are TRBV5-5 and TRBJ1-4, with D tentatively TRBD1 (6 bases). V lost 6 bases and J lost 2, with 11 bases in between. The CDR3 extends over 14 amino acids. From germline, CDR1 is SGHKS and CDR2 YYEKEE (reference sequence). CDR3 in DNA: TGTGCCAGCAAGGGTCAGGGGACTAATGAAAAACTGTTTTTT. Protein sequence: CASKGQGTNEKLFF.

The chain carries TRBV7-9 and TRBJ2-7; 7 bases fit TRBD2. V shed 3 bases and J 6 bases; nucleotides not matched to a gene: 8. The germline V gene has CDR1 SEHNR and CDR2 FQNEAQ (reference sequence). The CDR3 is made up of 14 amino acids. Here the CDR3 reads CASSFAGDWSEQYF. In DNA, the CDR3 is TGTGCCAGCAGCTTCGCGGGGGATTGGTCCGAGCAGTACTTC. The full variable domain, completed using reference TRBV7-9 and TRBJ2-7, is DTGVSQNPRHKITKRGQNVTFRCDPISEHNRLYWYRQTLGQGPEFLTYFQNEAQLEKSRLLSDRFSAERPKGSFSTLEIQRTEQGDSAMYLCASSFAGDWSEQYFGPGTRLTVT.

In this sample, this clone turned up a few times. The chain joins TRBV3-1 (or the pseudogene TRBV3-2) to TRBJ1-1; tentative D call: TRBD1 (5 bases). V gave up 4 bases and J gave up 10 bases, with 19 bases separating them. Germline lookup yields CDR1 LGHDT and CDR2 YNNKEL (reference sequence). The CDR3 has 14 amino acids. In DNA form, the CDR3 reads TGTGCCAGCAGCCCATATCGGGGGGGTTTTGGAGCTTTCTTT. Translated, it gives CASSPYRGGFGAFF.

V and J are TRBV5-1 and TRBJ1-1; 10 bases fit TRBD1. The CDR3 is 16 amino acids. Trimming removed 0 bases from V and 10 bases from J; junction bases left unmatched: 12. Per germline, CDR1 SGHRS and CDR2 YFSETQ. The CDR3 sequence: CASSLGLTGTGEVAFF. CDR3 nucleotides: TGCGCCAGCAGCTTGGGACTTACCGGGACAGGGGAAGTAGCTTTCTTT.

In its sample, this clone was seen once. V gene TRBV7-3 combines with J gene TRBJ1-2, with D possibly matching TRBD1 (5 bases). Per germline, CDR1 SGHTA and CDR2 FQGTGA. This CDR3 has 13 residues. Trimming stripped 1 base from V and 6 bases from J, with 9 bases between. The CDR3 reads CASSLNGGNGYTF. The CDR3 DNA is TGTGCCAGCAGCTTAAATGGGGGGAATGGCTACACCTTC.

The gene calls are TRBV7-8 and TRBJ1-6, with D hard to call. This CDR3 has 12 amino acids. The V gene's germline CDR1 is SGHVS and CDR2 FQNEAQ. V lost 5 bases to trimming and J lost 11 bases, with 10 bases between them. The CDR3 loop reads CASSPRGTPLHF. The CDR3 nucleotides read TGTGCCAGCAGCCCCAGAGGGACACCCCTCCACTTT.